This T cell receptor beta chain was observed in a study of identical twins (dated by TCRdb to 2015 to 2016). Background for the entire study: The study deep-sequenced TCR alpha and beta repertoires from monozygotic twins, unrelated adults of various ages and cord blood to test whether fetal clonotypes persist. Replicate twin experiments were performed at different times using different library preparation protocols to rule out contamination. What the authors observed across the whole study: Compared with coincidental sharing between unrelated individuals, out-of-frame TCR alpha sequences shared between twins showed an excess of sequences with low generation probability. Zero-insertion analyses could be partly confounded by invariant T cells such as MAIT and iNKT, although diverse VJ usage argued against such confounding for most clonotypes. Abundant cord blood beta clonotypes had fewer insertions, young adult naive repertoires showed a similar but weaker trend, and memory repertoires showed no such trend. Excess twin sharing in beta out-of-frame sequences was weaker because fewer shared sequences lowered the signal-to-noise ratio. Because the same donors could not be followed over many years, conclusions were based on cross-sectional statistical analysis. In monozygotic twins, recombination models systematically underestimated out-of-frame TCR alpha sharing, but the models matched the sharing seen between unrelated individuals.

This clonotype was found many times. The antigen this receptor binds is unknown. Base quality data are lacking; no much larger clone is found one base away. All donors were healthy Caucasians. Three pairs of female monozygotic twins, all aged about 18 to 29 years, made up the twin cohort. Peripheral blood mononuclear cells were the source from which RNA for the TCR libraries was isolated. The germline ends are 14 bases apart after V is trimmed by 6 bases and J by 10 bases. CDR1 and CDR2 (MNHEY, SVGAGI) derive from the germline V gene. The CDR3 covers 12 residues, taking in both the cysteine and the phenylalanine. Solely the CDR3 DNA is kept, with 36 bases framed from the first base. Libraries were prepared through 5' RACE. Sequencing used an Illumina HiSeq 2000. A universal primer binding site was introduced by template switching, and a unique molecular identifier was present in the final cDNA, enabling accurate counting of TCR cDNA molecules. Specific primers in the conserved constant-segment region were used to synthesize first-strand cDNA for the TCR alpha and beta chains. To control for contamination, every cDNA library was double barcoded, receiving both a SMART-Mk sample barcode and Illumina barcodes. TruSeq adapter sequences along with Illumina sample barcodes were introduced in two successive PCR steps. Sequencing of the TCR alpha and beta cDNA libraries was done on the Illumina HiSeq platform using custom primers. The original methods were these. MiGEC processed the raw reads to extract unique molecular identifiers, while MiXCR was used to determine the CDR3 positions. For each individual, recombination models were inferred using an EM algorithm with the repgenHMM and IGoR tools. Shared clonotype analysis was performed with the tcR package in R, normalizing sharing by the product of cloneset sizes. To study raw recombination free of thymic and clonal selection effects, out-of-frame nonproductive sequences were analyzed. TCRdb trimmed the raw reads at Q25, called clones with MiXCR and kept productive beta chains. For every CDR3 protein sequence, its rows merge into one entry that carries the most common genes and DNA. The V and J calls, along with clone size, are taken from TCRdb and not from the paper's own processing. The table for this sample lists some 600,000 distinct CDR3 sequences; 7% to 7.5% of them were counted only once. Less than 2% of the sample lies in the top ten.

This sample also belongs to another study, concerning yellow fever vaccine responses in identical twins. According to the second study: According to the authors, in identical twins the way T cells responded to vaccination appeared partly convergent and partly personalized. In the study, vaccine-responding T cell clones were precisely tracked in identical twins.

The sample comprised PBMCs. This receptor was obtained from a woman younger than 35 in good health. This sequence uses TRBV6-5 and TRBJ2-3; a tentative D match to TRBD2 spans 6 bases. The sequence in DNA is TGTGCCAGCAGCCGGGACTCGGAAGCGCAGTATTTT. This is translated as CASSRDSEAQYF.